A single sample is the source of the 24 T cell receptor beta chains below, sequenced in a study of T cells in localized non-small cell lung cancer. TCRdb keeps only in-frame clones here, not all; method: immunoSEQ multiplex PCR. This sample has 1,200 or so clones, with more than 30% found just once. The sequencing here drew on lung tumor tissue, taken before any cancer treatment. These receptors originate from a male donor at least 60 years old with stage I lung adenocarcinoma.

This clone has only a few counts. CDR3 protein: CASSQSHRSYGYTF. CDR3 bases: TGTGCCAGCAGCCAATCACACCGAAGCTATGGCTACACCTTC. The chain couples TRBV11-3 to TRBJ1-2; D is ambiguous. This CDR3 has 14 residues. Per the germline V gene, CDR1 is SGHNT and CDR2 is YENEEA. Deletions cut 5 bases from V and 4 bases from J, with 14 bases between.

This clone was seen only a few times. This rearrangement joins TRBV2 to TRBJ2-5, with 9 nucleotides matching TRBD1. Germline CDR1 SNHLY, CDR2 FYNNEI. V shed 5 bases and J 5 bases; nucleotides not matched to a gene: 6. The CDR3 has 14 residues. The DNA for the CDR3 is TGTGCCAGCAGTTTCTCCGGACAGGGGGAGACCCAGTACTTC. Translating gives CASSFSGQGETQYF.

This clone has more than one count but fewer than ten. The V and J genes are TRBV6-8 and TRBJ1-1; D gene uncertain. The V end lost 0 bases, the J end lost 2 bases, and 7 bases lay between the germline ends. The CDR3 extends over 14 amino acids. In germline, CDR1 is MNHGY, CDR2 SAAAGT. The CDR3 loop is CASSYSTRNTEAFF. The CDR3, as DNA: TGTGCCAGCAGTTACTCGACTAGAAACACTGAAGCTTTCTTT.

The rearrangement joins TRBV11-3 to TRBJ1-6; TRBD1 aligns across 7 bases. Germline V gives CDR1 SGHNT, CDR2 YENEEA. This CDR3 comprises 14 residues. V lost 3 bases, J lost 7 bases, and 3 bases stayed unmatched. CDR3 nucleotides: TGTGCCAGCAGCTTTACAGGGGAAAATTCACCCCTCCACTTT. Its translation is CASSFTGENSPLHF.

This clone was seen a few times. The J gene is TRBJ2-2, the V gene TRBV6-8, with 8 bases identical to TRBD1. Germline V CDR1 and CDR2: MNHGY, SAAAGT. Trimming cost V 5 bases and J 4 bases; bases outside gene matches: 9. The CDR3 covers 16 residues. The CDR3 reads CASSERTGLGTGELFF. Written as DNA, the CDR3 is TGTGCCAGCAGTGAGAGGACAGGGCTAGGCACCGGGGAGCTGTTTTTT.

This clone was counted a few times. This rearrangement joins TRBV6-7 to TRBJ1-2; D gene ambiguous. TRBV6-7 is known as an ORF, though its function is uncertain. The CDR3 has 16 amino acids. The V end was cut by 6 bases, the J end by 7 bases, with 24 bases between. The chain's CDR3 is CASSGNWQRTVRGYTF. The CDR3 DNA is TGTGCCAGCAGCGGGAATTGGCAGAGGACGGTTCGTGGCTACACCTTC.

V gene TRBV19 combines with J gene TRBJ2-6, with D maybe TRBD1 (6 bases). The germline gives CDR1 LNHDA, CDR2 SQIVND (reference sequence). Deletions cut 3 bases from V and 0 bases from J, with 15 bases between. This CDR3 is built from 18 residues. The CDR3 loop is CASSITGHIDSGANVLTF. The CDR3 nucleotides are TGTGCCAGTAGTATCACGGGACACATTGACTCTGGGGCCAACGTCCTGACTTTC. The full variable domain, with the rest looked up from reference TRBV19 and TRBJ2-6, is DGGITQSPKYLFRKEGQNVTLSCEQNLNHDAMYWYRQDPGQGLRLIYYSQIVNDFQKGDIAEGYSVSREKKESFPLTVTSAQKNPTAFYLCASSITGHIDSGANVLTFGAGSRLTVL.

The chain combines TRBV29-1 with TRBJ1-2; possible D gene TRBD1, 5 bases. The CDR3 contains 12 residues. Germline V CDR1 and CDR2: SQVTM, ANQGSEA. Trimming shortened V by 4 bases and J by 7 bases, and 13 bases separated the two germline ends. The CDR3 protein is CSVGGFVGGYTF. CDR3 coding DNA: TGCAGCGTTGGGGGGTTTGTGGGTGGCTACACCTTC.

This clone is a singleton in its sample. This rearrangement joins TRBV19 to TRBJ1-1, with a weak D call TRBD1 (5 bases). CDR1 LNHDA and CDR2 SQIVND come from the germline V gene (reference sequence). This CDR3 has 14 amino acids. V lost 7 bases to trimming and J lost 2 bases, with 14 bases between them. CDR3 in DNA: TGTGCCAGTATTTCCGCCAGGGTAAACACTGAAGCTTTCTTT. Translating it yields CASISARVNTEAFF. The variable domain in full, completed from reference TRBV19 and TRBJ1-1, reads DGGITQSPKYLFRKEGQNVTLSCEQNLNHDAMYWYRQDPGQGLRLIYYSQIVNDFQKGDIAEGYSVSREKKESFPLTVTSAQKNPTAFYLCASISARVNTEAFFGQGTRLTVV.

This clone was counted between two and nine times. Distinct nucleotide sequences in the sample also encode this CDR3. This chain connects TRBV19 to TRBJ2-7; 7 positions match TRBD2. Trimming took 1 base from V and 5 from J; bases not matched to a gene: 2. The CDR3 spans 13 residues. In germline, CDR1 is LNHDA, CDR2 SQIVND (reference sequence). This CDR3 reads CASSIASGDEQYF. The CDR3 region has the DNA TGTGCCAGTAGTATAGCGAGCGGGGACGAGCAGTACTTC.

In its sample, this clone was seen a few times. Here the CDR3 DNA reads TGTGCCAGCAGTCTCCTAGGGGACTCGACCTTAGCCGAGCAGTTCTTC. It yields the protein CASSLLGDSTLAEQFF. This chain links TRBV11-3 with TRBJ2-1; the D gene is possibly TRBD2 (6 bases). V was trimmed by 6 bases and J by 10 bases, leaving 25 bases between them. Germline V gives CDR1 SGHNT, CDR2 YENEEA. The CDR3 consists of 16 residues.

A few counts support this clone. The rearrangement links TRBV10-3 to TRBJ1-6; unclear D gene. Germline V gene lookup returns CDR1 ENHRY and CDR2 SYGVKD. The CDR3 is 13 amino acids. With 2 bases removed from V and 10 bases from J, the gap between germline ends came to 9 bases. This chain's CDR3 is CAISEEPNSPLHF. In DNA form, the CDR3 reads TGTGCCATCAGTGAGGAACCGAACTCACCCCTCCACTTT.

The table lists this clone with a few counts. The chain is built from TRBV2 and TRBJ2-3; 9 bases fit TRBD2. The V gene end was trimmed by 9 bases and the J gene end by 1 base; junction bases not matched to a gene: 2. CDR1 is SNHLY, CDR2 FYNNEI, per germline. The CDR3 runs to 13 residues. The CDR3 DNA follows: TGTGCCAGTATAGCGGGGGGCACAGATACGCAGTATTTT. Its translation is CASIAGGTDTQYF.

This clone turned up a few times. The CDR3 reads CASSPPAGGREQYF. CDR3 nucleotide sequence: TGTGCCAGCAGCCCCCCAGCGGGGGGCCGCGAGCAGTACTTC. The chain employs TRBV28 and TRBJ2-7; 9 bases fit TRBD2. This CDR3 comprises 14 residues. Germline V gene lookup returns CDR1 MDHEN and CDR2 SYDVKM. Trimming at V came to 6 bases and at J to 6 bases, leaving 9 bases not matched to a gene.

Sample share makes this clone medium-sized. CDR3 nucleotide sequence: TGTGCCAGCAAAAGACAGGATGAAGGAAATGAAAAACTGTTTTTT. It yields the protein CASKRQDEGNEKLFF. The V and J genes are TRBV6-8 and TRBJ1-4, with D possibly matching TRBD1 (6 bases). Trimming pared 7 bases from V and 5 bases from J, leaving 17 bases between. The CDR3 sequence is 15 residues long. Germline assignment: CDR1 MNHGY and CDR2 SAAAGT.

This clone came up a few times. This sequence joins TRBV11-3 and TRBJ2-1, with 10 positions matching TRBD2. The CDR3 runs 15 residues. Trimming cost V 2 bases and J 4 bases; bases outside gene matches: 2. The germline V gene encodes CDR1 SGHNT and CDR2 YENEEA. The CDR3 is CASSLFSGGYNEQFF. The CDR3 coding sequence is TGTGCCAGCAGCTTATTTAGCGGGGGGTACAATGAGCAGTTCTTC. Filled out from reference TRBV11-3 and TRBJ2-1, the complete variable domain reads EAGVVQSPRYKIIEKKQPVAFWCNPISGHNTLYWYLQNLGQGPELLIRYENEEAVDDSQLPKDRFSAERLKGVDSTLKIQPAELGDSAVYLCASSLFSGGYNEQFFGPGTRLTVL.

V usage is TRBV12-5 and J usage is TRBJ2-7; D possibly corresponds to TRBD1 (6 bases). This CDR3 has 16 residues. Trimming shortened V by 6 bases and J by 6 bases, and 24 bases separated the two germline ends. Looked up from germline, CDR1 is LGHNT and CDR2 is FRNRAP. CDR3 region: CASGKYNRERVCEQYF. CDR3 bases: TGTGCTAGTGGGAAATACAACAGGGAGAGGGTCTGCGAGCAGTACTTC.

CDR3 residues: CATSRDRGPRETQYF. In DNA, the CDR3 is TGTGCCACCAGCAGAGATCGGGGCCCCAGGGAGACCCAGTACTTC. The chain has TRBV15 and TRBJ2-5, with D possibly called TRBD1 or TRBD2 (5 bases each). Trimming stripped 0 bases from V and 5 bases from J, with 13 bases between. Per germline, CDR1 LNHNV and CDR2 YYDKDF (reference sequence). The CDR3 length is 15 residues.

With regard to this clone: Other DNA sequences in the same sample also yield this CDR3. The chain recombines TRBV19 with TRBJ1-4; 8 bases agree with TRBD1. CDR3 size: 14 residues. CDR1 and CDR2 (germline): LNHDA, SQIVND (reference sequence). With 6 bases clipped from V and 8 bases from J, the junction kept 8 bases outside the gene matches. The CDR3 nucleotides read TGTGCCAGTAGAGGCGGCAGGGGGCGCGAAAAACTGTTTTTT. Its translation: CASRGGRGREKLFF.

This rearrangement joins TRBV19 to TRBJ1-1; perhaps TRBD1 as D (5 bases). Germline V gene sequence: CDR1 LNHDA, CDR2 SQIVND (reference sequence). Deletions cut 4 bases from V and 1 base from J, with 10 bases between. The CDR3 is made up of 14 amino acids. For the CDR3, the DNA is TGTGCCAGTAGTAGTAAAGGGGAGAACACTGAAGCTTTCTTT. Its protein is CASSSKGENTEAFF.

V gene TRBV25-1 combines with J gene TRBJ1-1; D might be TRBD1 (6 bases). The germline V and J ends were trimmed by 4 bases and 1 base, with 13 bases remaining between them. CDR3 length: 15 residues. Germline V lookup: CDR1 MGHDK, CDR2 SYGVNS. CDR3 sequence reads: CASSGFTGWNTEAFF. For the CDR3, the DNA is TGTGCCAGCAGTGGATTTACAGGGTGGAACACTGAAGCTTTCTTT.

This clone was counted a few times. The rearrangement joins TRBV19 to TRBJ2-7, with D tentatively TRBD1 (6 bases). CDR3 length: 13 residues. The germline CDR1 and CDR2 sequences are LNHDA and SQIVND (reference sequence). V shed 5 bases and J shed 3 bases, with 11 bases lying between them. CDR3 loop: CASSPGHLYEQYF. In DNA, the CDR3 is TGTGCCAGTAGTCCGGGACACCTCTACGAGCAGTACTTC. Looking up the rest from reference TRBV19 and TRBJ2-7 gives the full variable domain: DGGITQSPKYLFRKEGQNVTLSCEQNLNHDAMYWYRQDPGQGLRLIYYSQIVNDFQKGDIAEGYSVSREKKESFPLTVTSAQKNPTAFYLCASSPGHLYEQYFGPGTRLTVT.

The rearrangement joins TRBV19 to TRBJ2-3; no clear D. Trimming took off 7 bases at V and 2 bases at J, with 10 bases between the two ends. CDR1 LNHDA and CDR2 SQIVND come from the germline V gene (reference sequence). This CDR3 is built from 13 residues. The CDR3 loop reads CASTPDDTDTQYF. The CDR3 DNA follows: TGTGCCAGTACCCCGGACGACACAGATACGCAGTATTTT.

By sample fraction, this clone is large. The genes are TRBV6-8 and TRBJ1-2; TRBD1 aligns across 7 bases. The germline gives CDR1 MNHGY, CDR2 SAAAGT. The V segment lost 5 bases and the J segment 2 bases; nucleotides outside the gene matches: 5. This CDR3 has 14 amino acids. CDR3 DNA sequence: TGTGCCAGCAGTGGCGGGACAGAGAACTATGGCTACACCTTC. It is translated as CASSGGTENYGYTF.